A selection of T cell receptor beta chains follows, all from one sample in a study of blood T cell repertoires in COVID-19. TCRdb's table, derived via immunoSEQ multiplex PCR, lists solely in-frame clones and lacks some. The sample lists about 92,000 clones, about 70% occurring once. Specimen: peripheral blood. The source is a woman in her fifties or sixties in a cohort sampled during active or convalescent COVID-19. Each CDR3 is given with its conserved first and last residue. The order of the fields is V gene, clone size, D gene, J gene, CDR3 protein, CDR3 DNA. The D gene is left open where the match is weak. Some rows mark clone size as missing; the rest say once, few, many or name a class of expanded clone.

TRBV20-1,NA,TRBD2,TRBJ2-1,CSAVLRGLFF,TGCAGTGCTGTGTTGCGGGGGTTGTTCTTC
TRBV9,few,NA,TRBJ1-1,CASSDGQMNTEAFF,TGTGCCAGCAGCGACGGACAGATGAACACTGAAGCTTTCTTT
TRBV6-5,NA,TRBD2,TRBJ2-7,CASRGTSGASYEQYF,TGTGCCAGCAGGGGGACTAGCGGGGCTTCCTACGAGCAGTACTTC
TRBV19,NA,NA,TRBJ2-5,CASSMRGDGTQYF,TGTGCCAGTAGTATGCGGGGCGATGGGACCCAGTACTTC
TRBV18,NA,TRBD1,TRBJ1-2,CASSPQGTGGSNYGYTF,TGTGCCAGCTCACCCCAAGGGACAGGGGGCTCGAACTATGGCTACACCTTC
TRBV14,few,NA,TRBJ1-1,CASSRGWTEAFF,TGTGCCAGCTCAAGGGGATGGACTGAAGCTTTCTTT
TRBV29-1,NA,NA,TRBJ1-5,CSVVGGGDQPQHF,TGCAGCGTTGTGGGGGGAGGAGATCAGCCCCAGCATTTT
TRBV6-1,NA,NA,TRBJ2-2,CASSERVSGELFF,TGTGCCAGCAGTGAGAGGGTCTCCGGGGAGCTGTTTTTT
TRBV7-9,NA,TRBD1,TRBJ2-1,CASSLMSGTGNRNEQFF,TGTGCCAGCAGCCTAATGTCCGGGACAGGGAATAGGAATGAGCAGTTCTTC
TRBV27,once,NA,TRBJ2-7,CASKRQGGPYEQYF,TGTGCCAGCAAAAGACAGGGAGGACCCTACGAGCAGTACTTC
TRBV18,NA,TRBD1,TRBJ1-6,CASSPTGDNSPLHF,TGTGCCAGCTCACCGACAGGGGATAATTCACCCCTCCACTTT
TRBV6-1,few,NA,TRBJ2-3,CASSEAGRTSGDTQYF,TGTGCCAGCAGTGAAGCGGGCCGAACCTCCGGAGATACGCAGTATTTT
TRBV28,NA,NA,TRBJ2-6,CASSLGGTGANVLTF,TGTGCCAGCTCCCTAGGGGGTACTGGGGCCAACGTCCTGACTTTC
TRBV7-8,NA,NA,TRBJ2-7,CASSLEAGKVYEQYF,TGTGCCAGCAGCTTAGAAGCAGGGAAGGTGTACGAGCAGTACTTC
TRBV5-1,NA,NA,TRBJ2-1,CASSLAGVNEQFF,TGCGCCAGCAGCTTGGCCGGGGTCAATGAGCAGTTCTTC
TRBV7-9,NA,NA,TRBJ2-6,CASSLAPGPNSGANVLTF,TGTGCCAGCAGCTTAGCCCCGGGTCCAAACTCTGGGGCCAACGTCCTGACTTTC
TRBV7-3,few,NA,TRBJ2-3,CASSRGIAVTDTQYF,TGTGCCAGCAGTCGGGGGATAGCGGTAACAGATACGCAGTATTTT
TRBV7-3,NA,NA,TRBJ1-4,CASSLGAGPNEKLFF,TGTGCCAGCAGCTTAGGGGCAGGCCCAAATGAAAAACTGTTTTTT
TRBV21-1,NA,NA,TRBJ2-7,CASSKPAQGLYEQYF,TGTGCCAGCAGCAAACCCGCCCAGGGACTCTACGAGCAGTACTTC
TRBV29-1,once,TRBD1,TRBJ1-2,CSVVGQLYGYTF,TGCAGCGTTGTGGGACAGCTCTATGGCTACACCTTC
TRBV14,few,NA,TRBJ2-7,CASSPGTRSGGEQYF,TGTGCCAGCAGCCCTGGGACCCGTTCCGGGGGCGAGCAGTACTTC
TRBV14,NA,NA,TRBJ2-2,CAAGARGASGELFF,TGTGCCGCCGGGGCCAGGGGGGCGAGCGGGGAGCTGTTTTTT
TRBV28,NA,NA,TRBJ1-2,CASSSTRKAGGYGYTF,TGTGCCAGCAGTTCGACAAGGAAGGCGGGGGGCTATGGCTACACCTTC
TRBV5-4,few,TRBD2,TRBJ2-1,CASSRSGGPENEQFF,TGTGCCAGCAGCCGGAGCGGGGGGCCTGAGAATGAGCAGTTCTTC
TRBV20-1,NA,TRBD1,TRBJ1-4,CSASARDRGSEKLFF,TGCAGTGCTAGTGCGAGGGACAGGGGTTCTGAAAAACTGTTTTTT
TRBV18,NA,TRBD1,TRBJ1-1,CASSRLGTGRGNTEAFF,TGTGCCAGCTCACGGCTGGGGACAGGGAGGGGGAACACTGAAGCTTTCTTT
TRBV18,NA,NA,TRBJ1-2,CASSPPTGGYTF,TGTGCCAGCTCACCACCGACTGGTGGCTACACCTTC
TRBV7-2,NA,TRBD2,TRBJ2-7,CASSFSGGSYEQYF,TGTGCCAGCAGCTTTAGCGGGGGGTCGTACGAGCAGTACTTC
TRBV30,NA,NA,TRBJ1-5,CAWSVPVFHRAVEPQHF,TGTGCCTGGAGTGTACCGGTATTTCACAGGGCCGTGGAGCCCCAGCATTTT
TRBV27,NA,NA,TRBJ2-5,CASSLRGAGSQETQYF,TGTGCCAGCAGTTTACGTGGCGCGGGGTCACAAGAGACCCAGTACTTC
TRBV5-8,NA,TRBD1,TRBJ1-2,CASSLRTGNYGYTF,TGTGCCAGCAGCCTGAGGACAGGAAACTATGGCTACACCTTC
TRBV10-2,once,NA,TRBJ1-1,CASSTPMNTEAFF,TGCGCCAGCAGTACACCCATGAACACTGAAGCTTTCTTT
TRBV6-4,few,TRBD2,TRBJ2-3,CASSGRRGASDTQYF,TGTGCCAGCAGTGGGCGGCGGGGGGCCTCAGATACGCAGTATTTT
TRBV18,few,NA,TRBJ1-1,CASSQASGLNTEAFF,TGTGCCAGCTCACAGGCTAGTGGATTGAACACTGAAGCTTTCTTT
TRBV11-2,NA,NA,TRBJ1-5,CASSLGEKTQPQHF,TGTGCCAGCAGCTTAGGGGAGAAGACCCAGCCCCAGCATTTT
TRBV5-6,NA,NA,TRBJ2-7,CASSLARREQYF,TGTGCCAGCAGCTTGGCCCGCAGAGAGCAGTACTTC
TRBV6-6,NA,TRBD1,TRBJ1-6,CASSPGQGSSYNSPLHF,TGTGCCAGCAGTCCCGGACAGGGGAGCTCCTATAATTCACCCCTCCACTTT
TRBV11-2,NA,NA,TRBJ2-5,CASSLDEGAETQYF,TGTGCCAGCAGCTTAGATGAGGGTGCAGAGACCCAGTACTTC
TRBV28,NA,TRBD1,TRBJ2-7,CASSFVRGLYEQYF,TGTGCCAGCAGTTTTGTCAGGGGGCTGTACGAGCAGTACTTC
TRBV19,NA,NA,TRBJ2-2,CASSMPERRELFF,TGTGCCAGTAGTATGCCCGAGCGCCGGGAGCTGTTTTTT
TRBV9,few,TRBD1,TRBJ2-1,CASSTIRDRDDNEQFF,TGTGCCAGCAGCACAATCCGGGACAGGGATGATAATGAGCAGTTCTTC
TRBV5-1,NA,NA,TRBJ2-2,CASSLAAGSGELFF,TGCGCCAGCAGCTTGGCGGCAGGGTCCGGGGAGCTGTTTTTT
TRBV4-2,NA,NA,TRBJ1-4,CASSLRQYGEKLFF,TGTGCCAGCAGCCTCCGACAGTACGGGGAAAAACTGTTTTTT
TRBV27,once,TRBD1,TRBJ2-6,CATPEGQHFSGANVLTF,TGTGCCACCCCAGAGGGACAGCACTTCTCTGGGGCCAACGTCCTGACTTTC
TRBV15,NA,TRBD1,TRBJ1-4,CATSSRGLDEKLFF,TGTGCCACCAGCAGCAGGGGGCTGGATGAAAAACTGTTTTTT
TRBV27,NA,NA,TRBJ1-5,CASSLSLRGAGQPQHF,TGTGCCAGCAGTTTATCGCTCCGGGGGGCAGGTCAGCCCCAGCATTTT
TRBV7-2,few,NA,TRBJ2-5,CASDMGGQETQYF,TGTGCCAGCGATATGGGGGGTCAAGAGACCCAGTACTTC
TRBV11-2,NA,TRBD2,TRBJ2-5,CASSQDLRGGIETQYF,TGTGCCAGCAGCCAGGATTTACGGGGGGGCATCGAGACCCAGTACTTC
TRBV9,NA,NA,TRBJ2-7,CASSVVPGFNEQYF,TGTGCCAGCAGCGTAGTTCCAGGGTTCAACGAGCAGTACTTC
TRBV7-2,NA,TRBD2,TRBJ2-7,CASSFPRTSGGQSSYEQYF,TGTGCCAGCAGCTTCCCCCGGACTAGCGGGGGCCAAAGCTCCTACGAGCAGTACTTC
TRBV7-7,NA,NA,TRBJ2-1,CASSLDDRGGNEQFF,TGTGCTAGCAGCTTAGACGATAGGGGGGGCAATGAGCAGTTCTTC
TRBV6-5,NA,NA,TRBJ2-7,CASSRGTPGYEQYF,TGTGCCAGCAGTAGGGGGACACCTGGCTACGAGCAGTACTTC
TRBV5-8,NA,TRBD2,TRBJ2-5,CASSHRPGGETQYF,TGTGCCAGCAGCCACCGCCCGGGGGGAGAGACCCAGTACTTC
TRBV11-2,NA,TRBD1,TRBJ2-1,CASSLGTGYNEQFF,TGTGCCAGCAGCTTAGGGACAGGGTACAATGAGCAGTTCTTC
TRBV2,NA,TRBD1,TRBJ1-2,CASKGTGHTSGGYTF,TGTGCCAGCAAGGGGACAGGCCATACGTCGGGTGGCTACACCTTC